This T cell receptor beta chain was retrieved from a study of T cell changes during pregnancy in multiple sclerosis. Assay: immunoSEQ multiplex PCR; the TCRdb copy retains only in-frame clones and omits some. The profile covers some 38,000 clones, with 80% to 95% appearing a single time and around 10% taken by the ten largest. The clonotype comes from a female donor with multiple sclerosis, enrolled in a pregnancy study. Sequenced material: CD8+ T cells from peripheral blood mononuclear cells, taken after pregnancy.

The DNA for the CDR3 is TGTGCCAGCACCGCGGGACTAGCGGGAGGGCCCGCCGGGGAGCTGTTTTTT. Translated, it gives CASTAGLAGGPAGELFF. The chain carries TRBV7-8 and TRBJ2-2; 16 nucleotides match TRBD2. V was clipped by 7 bases and J by 6 bases; unmatched bases: 8. Germline V gene lookup returns CDR1 SGHVS and CDR2 FQNEAQ. The CDR3 runs to 17 residues.